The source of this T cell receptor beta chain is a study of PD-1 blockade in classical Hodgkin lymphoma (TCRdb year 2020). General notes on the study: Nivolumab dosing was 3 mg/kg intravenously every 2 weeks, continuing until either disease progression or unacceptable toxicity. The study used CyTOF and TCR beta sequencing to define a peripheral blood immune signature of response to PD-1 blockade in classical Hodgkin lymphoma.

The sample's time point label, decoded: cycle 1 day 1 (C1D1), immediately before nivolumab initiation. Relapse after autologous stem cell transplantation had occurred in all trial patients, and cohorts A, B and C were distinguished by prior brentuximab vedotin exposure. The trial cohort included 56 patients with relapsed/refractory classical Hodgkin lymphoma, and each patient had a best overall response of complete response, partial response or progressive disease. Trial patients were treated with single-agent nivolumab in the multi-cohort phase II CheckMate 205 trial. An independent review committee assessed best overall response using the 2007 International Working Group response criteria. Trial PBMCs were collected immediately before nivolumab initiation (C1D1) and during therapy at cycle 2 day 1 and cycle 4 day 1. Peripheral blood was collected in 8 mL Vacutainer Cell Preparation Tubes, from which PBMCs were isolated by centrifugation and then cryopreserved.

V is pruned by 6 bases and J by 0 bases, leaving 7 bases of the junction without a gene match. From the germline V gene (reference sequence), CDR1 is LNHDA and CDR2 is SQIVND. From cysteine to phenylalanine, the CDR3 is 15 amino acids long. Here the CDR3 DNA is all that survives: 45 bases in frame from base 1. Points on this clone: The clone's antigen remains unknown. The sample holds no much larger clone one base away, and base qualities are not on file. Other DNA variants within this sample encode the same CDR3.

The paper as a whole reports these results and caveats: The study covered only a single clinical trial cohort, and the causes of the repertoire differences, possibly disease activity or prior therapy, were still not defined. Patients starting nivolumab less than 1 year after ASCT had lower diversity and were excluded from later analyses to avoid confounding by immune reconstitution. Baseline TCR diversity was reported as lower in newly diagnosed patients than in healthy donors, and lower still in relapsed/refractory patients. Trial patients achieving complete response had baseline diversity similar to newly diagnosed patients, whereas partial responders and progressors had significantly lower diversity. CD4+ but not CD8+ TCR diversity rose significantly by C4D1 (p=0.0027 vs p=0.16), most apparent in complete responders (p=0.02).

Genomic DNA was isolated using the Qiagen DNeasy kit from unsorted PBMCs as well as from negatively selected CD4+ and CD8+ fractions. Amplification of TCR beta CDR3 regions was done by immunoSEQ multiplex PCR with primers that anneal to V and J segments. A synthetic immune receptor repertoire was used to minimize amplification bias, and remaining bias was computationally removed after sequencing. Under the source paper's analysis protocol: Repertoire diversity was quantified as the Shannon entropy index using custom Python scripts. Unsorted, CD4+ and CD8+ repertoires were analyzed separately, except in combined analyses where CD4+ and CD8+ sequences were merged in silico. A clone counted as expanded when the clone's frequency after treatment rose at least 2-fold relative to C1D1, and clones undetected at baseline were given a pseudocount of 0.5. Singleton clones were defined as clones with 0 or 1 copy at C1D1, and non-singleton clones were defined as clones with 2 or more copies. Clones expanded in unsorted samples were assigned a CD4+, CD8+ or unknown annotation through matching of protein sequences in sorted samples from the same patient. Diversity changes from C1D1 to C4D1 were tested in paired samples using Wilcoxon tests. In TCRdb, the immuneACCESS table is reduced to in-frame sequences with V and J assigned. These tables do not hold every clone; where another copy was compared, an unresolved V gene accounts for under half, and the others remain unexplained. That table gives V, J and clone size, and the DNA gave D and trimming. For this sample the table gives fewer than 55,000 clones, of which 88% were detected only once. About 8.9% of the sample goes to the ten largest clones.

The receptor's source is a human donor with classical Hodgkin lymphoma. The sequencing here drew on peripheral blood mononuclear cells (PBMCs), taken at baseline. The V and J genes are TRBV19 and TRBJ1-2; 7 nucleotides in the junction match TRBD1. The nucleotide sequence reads TGTGCCAGTAGGAGACAGGGTCCCACTAACTATGGCTACACCTTC. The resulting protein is CASRRQGPTNYGYTF.